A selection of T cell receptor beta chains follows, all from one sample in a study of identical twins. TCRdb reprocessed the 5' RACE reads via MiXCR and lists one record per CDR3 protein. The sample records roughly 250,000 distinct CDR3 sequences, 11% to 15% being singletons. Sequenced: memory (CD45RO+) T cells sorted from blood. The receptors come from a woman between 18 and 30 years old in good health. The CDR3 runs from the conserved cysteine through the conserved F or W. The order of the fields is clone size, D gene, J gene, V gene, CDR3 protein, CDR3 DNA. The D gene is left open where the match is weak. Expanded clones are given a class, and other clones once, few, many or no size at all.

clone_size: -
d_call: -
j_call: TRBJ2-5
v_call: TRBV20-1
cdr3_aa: CSAGAGETQYF
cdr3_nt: TGCAGTGCTGGAGCGGGCGAGACCCAGTACTTC

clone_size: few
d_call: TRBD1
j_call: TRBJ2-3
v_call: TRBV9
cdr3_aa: CASSLSTGSRTDTQYF
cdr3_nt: TGTGCCAGCAGCCTTTCGACAGGGTCACGCACAGATACGCAGTATTTT

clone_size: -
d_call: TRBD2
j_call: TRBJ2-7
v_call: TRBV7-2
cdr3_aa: CASSLFSGGTYEQYF
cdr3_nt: TGTGCCAGCAGCCTATTTAGCGGGGGCACCTACGAGCAGTACTTC

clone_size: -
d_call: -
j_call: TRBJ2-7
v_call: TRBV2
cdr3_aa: CASEKMTTGEQYF
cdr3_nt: TGTGCCAGCGAAAAAATGACCACCGGCGAGCAGTACTTC

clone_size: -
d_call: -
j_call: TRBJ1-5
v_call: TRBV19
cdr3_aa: CASSSLDRRTQHF
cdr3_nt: TGTGCCAGTAGTTCCCTAGACAGGCGGACCCAGCATTTT

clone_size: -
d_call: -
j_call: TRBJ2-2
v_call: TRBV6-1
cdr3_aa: CASSSGWANTGELFF
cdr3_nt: TGTGCCAGCAGCTCAGGGTGGGCGAACACCGGGGAGCTGTTTTTT

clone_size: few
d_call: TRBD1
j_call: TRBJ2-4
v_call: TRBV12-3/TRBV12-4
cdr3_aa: CASSPQGARDIQYF
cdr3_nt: TGTGCCAGCAGTCCGCAGGGGGCGAGAGACATTCAGTACTTC

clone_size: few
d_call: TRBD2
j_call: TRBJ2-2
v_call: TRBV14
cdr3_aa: CASSQDSRAGEYTGELFF
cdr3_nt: TGTGCCAGCAGCCAAGATTCCAGGGCGGGAGAGTACACCGGGGAGCTGTTTTTT

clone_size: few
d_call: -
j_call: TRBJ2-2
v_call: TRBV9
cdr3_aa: CASSVVMDSGELFF
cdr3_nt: TGTGCCAGCAGCGTAGTTATGGATTCCGGGGAGCTGTTTTTT

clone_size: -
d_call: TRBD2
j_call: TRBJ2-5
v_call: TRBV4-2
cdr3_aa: CASSQDSGLEATQYF
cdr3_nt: TGTGCCAGCAGCCAGGACTCGGGACTAGAAGCGACCCAGTACTTC

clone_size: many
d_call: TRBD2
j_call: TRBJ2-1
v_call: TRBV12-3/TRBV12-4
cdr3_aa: CASSLGLAGGSEQFF
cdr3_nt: TGTGCCAGCAGTTTAGGACTAGCGGGCGGCAGTGAGCAGTTCTTC

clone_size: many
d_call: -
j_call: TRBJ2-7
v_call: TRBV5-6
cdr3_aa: CASSLLGASRYEQYF
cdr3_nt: TGTGCCAGCAGCTTGTTGGGGGCCTCCCGCTACGAGCAGTACTTC

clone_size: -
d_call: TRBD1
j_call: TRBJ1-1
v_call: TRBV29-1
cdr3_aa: CSVEGQGGGGTEAFF
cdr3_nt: TGCAGCGTTGAGGGACAGGGAGGGGGTGGCACTGAAGCTTTCTTT

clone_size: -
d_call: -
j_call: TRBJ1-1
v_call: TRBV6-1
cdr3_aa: CAAFRPNFGGAFF
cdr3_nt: TGTGCCGCTTTCCGACCCAATTTTGGGGGAGCTTTCTTT

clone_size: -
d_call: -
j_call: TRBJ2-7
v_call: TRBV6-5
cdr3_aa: CASSYSHPAGGHEQYF
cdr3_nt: TGTGCCAGCAGTTACTCGCATCCTGCCGGGGGCCACGAGCAGTACTTC

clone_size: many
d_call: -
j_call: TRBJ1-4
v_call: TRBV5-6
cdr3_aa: CASSLPTGEKLFF
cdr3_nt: TGTGCCAGCAGCTTGCCGACCGGGGAAAAACTGTTTTTT

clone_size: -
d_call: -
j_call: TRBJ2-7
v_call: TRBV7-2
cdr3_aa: CASKSGPYEQYF
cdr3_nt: TGTGCCAGCAAGAGCGGCCCCTACGAGCAGTACTTC

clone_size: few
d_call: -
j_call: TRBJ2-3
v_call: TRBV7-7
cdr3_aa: CASSLTGTTDTQYF
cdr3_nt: TGTGCCAGCAGCTTAACCGGGACCACAGATACGCAGTATTTT

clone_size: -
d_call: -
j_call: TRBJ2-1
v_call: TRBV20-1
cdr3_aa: CSARPWRTGREEQFF
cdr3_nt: TGCAGTGCCAGACCATGGCGCACGGGCAGGGAGGAGCAGTTCTTC

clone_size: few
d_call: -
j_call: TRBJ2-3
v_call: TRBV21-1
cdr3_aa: CASSFPQGRTDTQYF
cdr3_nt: TGTGCCAGCAGCTTCCCACAGGGGCGCACAGATACGCAGTATTTT

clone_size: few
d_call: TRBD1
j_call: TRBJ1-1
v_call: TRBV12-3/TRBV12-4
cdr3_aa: CASSWTGYTEAFF
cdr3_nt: TGTGCCAGCAGTTGGACAGGGTACACTGAAGCTTTCTTT

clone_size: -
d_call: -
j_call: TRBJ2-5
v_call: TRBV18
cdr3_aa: CASSPRLETQYF
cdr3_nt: TGTGCCAGCTCACCACGCTTAGAGACCCAGTACTTC

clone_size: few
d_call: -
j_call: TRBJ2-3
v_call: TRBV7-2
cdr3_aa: CASSLFAGETDTQYF
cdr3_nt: TGTGCCAGCAGCTTATTCGCAGGGGAGACAGATACGCAGTATTTT

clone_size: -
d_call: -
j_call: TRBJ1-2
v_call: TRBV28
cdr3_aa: CASSFSSLRGNYGYTF
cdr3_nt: TGTGCCAGCAGTTTCTCCTCCCTACGGGGGAACTATGGCTACACCTTC

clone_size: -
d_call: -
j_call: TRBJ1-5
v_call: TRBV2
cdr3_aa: CASVRDGFSNQPQHF
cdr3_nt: TGTGCCAGCGTGAGGGACGGCTTTAGCAATCAGCCCCAGCATTTT

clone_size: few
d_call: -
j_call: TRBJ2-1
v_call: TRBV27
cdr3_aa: CASSTLRNEQFF
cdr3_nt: TGTGCCAGCAGTACACTTCGGAATGAGCAGTTCTTC

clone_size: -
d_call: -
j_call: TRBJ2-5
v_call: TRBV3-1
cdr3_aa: CASSRTSYLQTQYF
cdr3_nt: TGTGCCAGCAGCCGTACTAGTTACCTCCAGACCCAGTACTTC

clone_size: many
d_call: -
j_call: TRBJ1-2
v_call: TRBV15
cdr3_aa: CATAGGKGANYGYTF
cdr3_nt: TGTGCCACTGCGGGGGGGAAAGGGGCTAACTATGGCTACACCTTC

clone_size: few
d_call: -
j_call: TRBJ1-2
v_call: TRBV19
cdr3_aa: CASSIPGLYGYTF
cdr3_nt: TGTGCCAGTAGTATCCCAGGGCTCTATGGCTACACCTTC

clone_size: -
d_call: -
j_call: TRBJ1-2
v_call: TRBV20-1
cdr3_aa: CSAPGRRGYGYTF
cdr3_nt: TGCAGTGCCCCGGGACGGAGGGGTTATGGCTACACCTTC

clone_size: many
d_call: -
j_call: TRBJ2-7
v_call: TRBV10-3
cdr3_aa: CAISDAPITHEQYF
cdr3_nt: TGTGCCATCAGTGATGCCCCCATTACCCACGAGCAGTACTTC

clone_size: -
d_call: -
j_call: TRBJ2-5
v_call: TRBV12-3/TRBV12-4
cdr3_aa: CASSVGGNRLGETQYF
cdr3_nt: TGTGCCAGCAGTGTCGGGGGCAATAGGCTCGGAGAGACCCAGTACTTC

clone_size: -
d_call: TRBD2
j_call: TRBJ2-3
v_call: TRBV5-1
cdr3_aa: CASSLRGGRPDTQYF
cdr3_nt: TGCGCCAGCAGCTTACGGGGGGGCCGGCCAGATACGCAGTATTTT

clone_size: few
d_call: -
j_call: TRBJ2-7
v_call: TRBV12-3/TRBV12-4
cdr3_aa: CASSPLAQEQYF
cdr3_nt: TGTGCCAGCAGTCCCCTTGCACAAGAGCAGTACTTC

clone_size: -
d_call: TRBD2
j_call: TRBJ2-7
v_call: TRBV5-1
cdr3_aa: CASSLASLAGSSYEQYF
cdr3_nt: TGCGCCAGCAGCTTGGCCTCCCTAGCGGGGAGCAGCTACGAGCAGTACTTC

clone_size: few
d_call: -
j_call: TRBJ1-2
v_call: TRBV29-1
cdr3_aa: CSVVGGSGYTF
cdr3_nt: TGCAGCGTTGTCGGTGGCTCCGGCTACACCTTC

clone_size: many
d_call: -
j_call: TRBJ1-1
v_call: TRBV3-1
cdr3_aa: CASSLSPRTNTEAFF
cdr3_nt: TGTGCCAGCAGCCTTTCTCCTCGGACGAACACTGAAGCTTTCTTT